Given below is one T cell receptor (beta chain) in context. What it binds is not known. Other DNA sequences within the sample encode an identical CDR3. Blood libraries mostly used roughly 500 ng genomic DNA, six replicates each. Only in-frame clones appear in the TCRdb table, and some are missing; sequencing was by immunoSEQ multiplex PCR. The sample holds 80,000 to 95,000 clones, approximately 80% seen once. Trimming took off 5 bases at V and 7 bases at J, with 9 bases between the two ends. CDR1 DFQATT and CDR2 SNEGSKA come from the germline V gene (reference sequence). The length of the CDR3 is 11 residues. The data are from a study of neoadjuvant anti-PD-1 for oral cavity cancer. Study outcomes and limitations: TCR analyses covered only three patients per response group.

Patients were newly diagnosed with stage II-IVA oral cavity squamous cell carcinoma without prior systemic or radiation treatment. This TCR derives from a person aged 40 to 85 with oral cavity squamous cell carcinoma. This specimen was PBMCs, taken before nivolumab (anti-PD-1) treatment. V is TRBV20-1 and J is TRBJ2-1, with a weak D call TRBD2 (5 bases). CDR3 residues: CSAGRGNEQFF. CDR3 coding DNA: TGCAGTGCTGGCCGAGGGAATGAGCAGTTCTTC.